The 26 T cell receptor beta chains listed next were all sequenced from one sample in a study of T cells in Graves' hyperthyroidism and ophthalmopathy. TCR beta CDR3 regions were amplified from RNA transcripts. TCR CDR3 regions were first amplified by RT-PCR with HTBI primers. MiXCR, run by TCRdb on the multiplex PCR reads, gives a single entry per CDR3 protein. Counted here are a few hundred thousand distinct CDR3 sequences, 15% to 19% occurring once; the ten biggest clones make up about 7%. Sequenced sample: blood. Receptor source: a woman aged 25 to 39 with Graves' hyperthyroidism.

In its sample, this clonotype was seen many times. The V gene is TRBV7-2, the J gene TRBJ1-2; no firm D call. Between the trimmed V and J ends, which lost 1 base and 6 bases, there was a span of 12 bases. The CDR3 runs 14 residues. Germline V gives CDR1 SGHTA, CDR2 FQGNSA. CDR3 nucleotide sequence: TGTGCCAGCAGCTTAGTCCCAGGCGGGAATGGCTACACCTTC. As protein: CASSLVPGGNGYTF.

This clonotype came up a few times. The genes are TRBV4-3 and TRBJ2-3; D gene ambiguous. The length of the CDR3 is 16 residues. CDR1 and CDR2 (germline): LGHNA, YSLEER. V lost 4 bases, J lost 2 bases, and 16 bases lay in between. The CDR3 reads CASSRITGSNTDTQYF. CDR3 in DNA: TGCGCCAGCAGCCGAATTACGGGTTCGAACACAGATACGCAGTATTTT.

This clonotype appeared many times. J is TRBJ1-2 and V is TRBV20-1, with a tentative D call TRBD1 (5 bases). V lost 7 bases, J lost 6 bases, and 18 bases lay in between. The CDR3 totals 13 residues. CDR1 DFQATT and CDR2 SNEGSKA come from the germline V gene (reference sequence). The CDR3 here is CSERTGRGDGYTF. For the CDR3, the DNA is TGCAGTGAGAGGACGGGGAGAGGGGATGGCTACACCTTC.

Note on this clonotype: Sequence at one end of the junction differs from germline and may be a read error. This chain joins TRBV28 and TRBJ2-7, with a weak D call TRBD1 (6 bases). This CDR3 comprises 16 residues. Germline-derived CDR1 and CDR2 are MDHEN and SYDVKM. As DNA, the CDR3 is TGTGCCAGCAGCCCCCGACGGGGACATGGTTTCCACGAACAGTACTTC. It is translated as CASSPRRGHGFHEQYF. Full variable domain (remainder filled in from reference TRBV28 and TRBJ2-7): DVKVTQSSRYLVKRTGEKVFLECVQDMDHENMFWYRQDPGLGLRLIYFSYDVKMKEKGDIPEGYSVSREKKERFSLILESASTNQTSMYLCASSPRRGHGFHEQYFGPGTRLTVT.

This clonotype was counted ten times or more. V and J are TRBV11-2 and TRBJ1-5, with TRBD1 matching 7 bases. V lost 0 bases to trimming and J lost 4 bases; unmatched junction nucleotides: 3. Germline assignment: CDR1 SGHAT and CDR2 FQNNGV. The CDR3 loop spans 15 amino acids. The CDR3 sequence is CASSLDGGQNQPQHF. In nucleotides, the CDR3 is TGTGCCAGCAGCTTAGATGGGGGACAGAATCAGCCCCAGCATTTT.

At least ten counts were recorded for this clonotype. V and J are TRBV2 and TRBJ1-5, with D possibly matching TRBD1 (5 bases). Germline V gene lookup returns CDR1 SNHLY and CDR2 FYNNEI. The CDR3 totals 12 residues. V lost 4 bases to trimming and J lost 6 bases, with 7 bases between them. The CDR3 DNA follows: TGTGCCAGCAGTGCCGACAGTCAGCCCCAGCATTTT. It yields the protein CASSADSQPQHF.

This clonotype was seen many times. The V and J genes are TRBV30 and TRBJ2-5, with D perhaps TRBD1 (5 bases). Deletions cut 4 bases from V and 4 bases from J, with 13 bases between. The V gene's germline CDR1 is GTSNPN and CDR2 SVGIG (reference sequence). The CDR3 is 13 residues long. The CDR3 DNA reads as TGTGCCTGGATGATAAGGGGTAGAGAGACCCAGTACTTC. Translating it yields CAWMIRGRETQYF.

This clonotype came up many times. The gene calls are TRBV5-6 and TRBJ1-2; no clear D. Germline CDR1 is SGHDT and CDR2 is YYEEEE. Trimming left V 4 bases short and J 3 bases short, with 10 bases between. This CDR3 is built from 13 residues. CDR3 nucleotides: TGTGCCAGCAGCGGAACAAGATACTATGGCTACACCTTC. This translates into CASSGTRYYGYTF. Full variable domain (missing parts from reference TRBV5-6 and TRBJ1-2): DAGVTQSPTHLIKTRGQQVTLRCSPKSGHDTVSWYQQALGQGPQFIFQYYEEEERQRGNFPDRFSGHQFPNYSSELNVNALLLGDSALYLCASSGTRYYGYTFGSGTRLTVV.

This clonotype was observed many times. The chain couples TRBV7-9 to TRBJ2-7, with a weak D call TRBD1 (5 bases). Germline loops: CDR1 SEHNR, CDR2 FQNEAQ (reference sequence). CDR3 length equals 12 residues. V shed 0 bases and J shed 6 bases, with 6 bases lying between them. The CDR3: CASSLAGVEQYF. The CDR3 DNA is TGTGCCAGCAGCTTAGCAGGGGTCGAGCAGTACTTC.

The gene calls are TRBV28 and TRBJ1-1; a possible D gene is TRBD1 (6 bases). Trimming removed 3 bases at V and 10 bases at J, with 15 bases between. Germline V CDR1 and CDR2: MDHEN, SYDVKM. The CDR3 covers 13 residues. The CDR3: CASSLGDTKTAFF. CDR3 nucleotide sequence: TGTGCCAGCAGTTTGGGGGACACTAAAACAGCTTTCTTT.

On this clonotype itself: It may be a read error: a sequence one base away is much more abundant. The V call is TRBV24-1, the J call TRBJ2-2; 10 bases agree with TRBD2. The J call may be in error: the DNA end matches TRBJ2-3 better. Per germline, CDR1 KGHDR and CDR2 SFDVKD. The CDR3 consists of 13 residues. The CDR3 is CATSDGTSGEQYF. The CDR3 coding sequence is TGTGCCACCAGTGATGGAACTAGCGGGGAGCAGTATTTT.

This clonotype was counted ten times or more. The chain uses TRBV27 and TRBJ1-5; no clear D. CDR1 and CDR2 (germline): MNHEY, SMNVEV (reference sequence). This CDR3 contains 13 residues. Trimming left V 5 bases short and J 7 bases short, with 12 bases between. The DNA of the CDR3 is TGTGCCAGCAGTCCTCGGGGTGGGCAGCCCCAGCATTTT. It translates to CASSPRGGQPQHF.

This clonotype was seen a handful of times. The chain links TRBV4-1 to TRBJ2-1; a possible D gene is TRBD2 (6 bases). This CDR3 is built from 16 residues. In germline, CDR1 is MGHRA, CDR2 YSYEKL. V lost 1 base, J lost 2 bases, and 12 bases lay in between. DNA of the CDR3: TGCGCCAGCAGCCAAGGTTCCGGGAGAACCTACAATGAGCAGTTCTTC. Translation: CASSQGSGRTYNEQFF.

This clonotype was observed many times. V is TRBV12-3 or TRBV12-4 and J is TRBJ2-7; D is perhaps TRBD1 or TRBD2 (5 bases each). This CDR3 comprises 14 residues. V was trimmed by 7 bases and J by 5 bases, leaving 18 bases between them. The CDR3 sequence is CASTLTGGANEQYF. The CDR3, as DNA: TGTGCCAGCACCCTCACTGGGGGTGCCAACGAGCAGTACTTC.

The chain links TRBV15 to TRBJ2-3; a possible D gene is TRBD2 (5 bases). Germline V gene lookup returns CDR1 LNHNV and CDR2 YYDKDF (reference sequence). Trimming pared 0 bases from V and 2 bases from J, leaving 12 bases between. The length of the CDR3 is 16 residues. The CDR3 region is CATSRDPTTATDTQYF. The CDR3 nucleotides read TGTGCCACCAGCAGAGATCCGACTACGGCCACAGATACGCAGTATTTT.

This clonotype showed up many times. The V and J genes are TRBV27 and TRBJ2-1; possible D gene TRBD1, 7 bases. The CDR3 covers 16 residues. Germline CDR1 is MNHEY and CDR2 is SMNVEV (reference sequence). V was pared by 3 bases and J by 6 bases, with 18 bases between. CDR3 loop: CASSFGGQGEVNEQFF. CDR3 coding DNA: TGTGCCAGCAGTTTTGGGGGGCAGGGGGAAGTCAATGAGCAGTTCTTC.

This clonotype was detected a few times. The genes are TRBV12-3 or TRBV12-4 and TRBJ2-6; D ambiguous. The CDR3 sequence is 15 residues long. Trimming removed 3 bases at V and 0 bases at J, with 6 bases between. The CDR3 DNA is TGTGCCAGCAGTTTCATAGCCTCTGGGGCCAACGTCCTGACTTTC. Residues: CASSFIASGANVLTF.

The chain links TRBV6-1 to TRBJ2-7; 9 nucleotides agree with TRBD1. V shed 6 bases and J 4 bases; nucleotides not matched to a gene: 7. There are 14 residues in the CDR3. CDR1 and CDR2 (germline): MNHNS, SASEGT. The CDR3 reads CASRSRDRDYEQYF. CDR3 in DNA: TGTGCCAGCAGATCCCGGGACAGGGATTACGAGCAGTACTTC.

This clonotype was counted ten times or more. The rearrangement uses TRBV20-1 and TRBJ2-3, with 8 bases matching TRBD2. After removal of 5 bases from V and 1 base from J, the junction contained 11 bases not matched to a gene. The V gene's germline CDR1 is DFQATT and CDR2 SNEGSKA (reference sequence). This CDR3 contains 16 residues. CDR3: CSAQRERVVGTDTQYF. In DNA form, the CDR3 reads TGCAGTGCTCAGCGGGAGAGGGTAGTCGGCACAGATACGCAGTATTTT.

This clonotype was seen at least ten times. This rearrangement joins TRBV20-1 to TRBJ2-7; tentative D call: TRBD1 (6 bases). The CDR3 consists of 12 residues. Germline CDR1 is DFQATT and CDR2 is SNEGSKA (reference sequence). V gave up 4 bases and J gave up 4 bases, with 11 bases separating them. CDR3 in DNA: TGCAGTGCTAAATCGACAGGTTACGAGCAGTACTTC. Translated: CSAKSTGYEQYF.

This clonotype turned up a few times. The V call is TRBV6-2 or TRBV6-3, the J call TRBJ2-5; 9 positions agree with TRBD1. The junction had 15 bases not matched to a gene; V was cut back by 6 bases and J by 4 bases. Germline CDR1 reads MNHEY; CDR2 reads SVGEGT. The CDR3 totals 17 residues. The CDR3 is CASSTNRGQLRRETQYF. The CDR3 DNA is TGTGCCAGCAGCACAAACAGGGGGCAACTTCGGCGAGAGACCCAGTACTTC.

The V gene is TRBV5-1, the J gene TRBJ2-5, with 8 positions matching TRBD1. Germline V gene lookup returns CDR1 SGHRS and CDR2 YFSETQ. The CDR3 covers 15 residues. Losses at the gene ends were 0 bases for V and 8 bases for J; bases not matched to a gene: 9. In DNA form, the CDR3 reads TGCGCCAGCAGCTTGGCCCTGGGACAGGAGGATACCCAGTACTTC. Amino acid sequence: CASSLALGQEDTQYF.

This clonotype was seen at least ten times. The J gene is TRBJ2-7, the V gene TRBV19; 9 nucleotides line up with TRBD2. The ends lost 4 bases at V and 4 bases at J; junction bases unmatched: 5. The CDR3 is 14 amino acids. Germline V CDR1 and CDR2: LNHDA, SQIVND (reference sequence). Here the CDR3 DNA reads TGTGCCAGTAGTAATCAAGCGGGAGGATACGAGCAGTACTTC. This gives the protein CASSNQAGGYEQYF.

This clonotype was seen ten or more times. V and J are TRBV12-3 or TRBV12-4 and TRBJ2-1; TRBD2 agrees at 11 bases. V shed 6 bases and J 8 bases; nucleotides not matched to a gene: 12. The CDR3 is 16 amino acids. DNA for the CDR3: TGTGCCAGCAGCCCCTTTAGCGGGAGGGCTTCCCATGAGCAGTTCTTC. It codes for CASSPFSGRASHEQFF.

This clonotype was picked up a small number of times. This sequence joins TRBV20-1 and TRBJ2-1, with 10 bases identical to TRBD2. From germline, CDR1 is DFQATT and CDR2 SNEGSKA (reference sequence). The CDR3 has 18 residues. Trimming took 0 bases from V and 2 from J; bases not matched to a gene: 10. CDR3 DNA: TGCAGTGCTAGAGATCTCGGAGGAGCGGGAGGGCCCTACAATGAGCAGTTCTTC. Translating it yields CSARDLGGAGGPYNEQFF.

This clonotype appeared many times. The V and J genes are TRBV6-2 or TRBV6-3 and TRBJ1-1; 9 bases are shared with TRBD1. Germline values: CDR1 MNHEY, CDR2 SVGEGT. This CDR3 has 15 amino acids. The J segment lost 6 bases and the V segment lost 5 bases, leaving 10 bases of the junction unmatched. CDR3 amino acids: CASSKFDRGRSEAFF. The DNA of the CDR3 is TGTGCCAGCAGTAAGTTCGACAGGGGGAGATCTGAAGCTTTCTTT.